The text below deals with one T cell receptor (beta chain). Antigen unknown. Looked up from germline, CDR1 is LGHNA and CDR2 is YSLEER. The CDR3 loop spans 17 amino acids. V shed 1 base, J shed 0 bases, and the junction held 2 bases outside the gene matches. These data belong to a study of T cells in Graves' hyperthyroidism and ophthalmopathy. Amplified TCR beta CDR3 regions derived from RNA transcripts. HTBI primers were employed in a first-round RT-PCR of the TCR CDR3. TCRdb recomputed calls from the multiplex PCR reads with MiXCR, one row per CDR3 protein. The sample holds around 200,000 distinct CDR3 sequences, approximately 17% seen once. Study-wide results and caveats: Blood held most thyroid clonotypes expanded above 0.001 frequency. The model forecast ophthalmopathy, anticipating it by a median around 6.5 months before onset.

Sequencing was carried out using blood. The chain combines TRBV4-3 with TRBJ2-3, with 12 bases that match TRBD2. This clonotype originated in a woman between 45 and 65 years old with Graves' hyperthyroidism. CDR3 sequence (DNA): TGCGCCAGCAGCCAAGTTCTAGCGGGGGGGAGCACAGATACGCAGTATTTT. The encoded protein is CASSQVLAGGSTDTQYF.